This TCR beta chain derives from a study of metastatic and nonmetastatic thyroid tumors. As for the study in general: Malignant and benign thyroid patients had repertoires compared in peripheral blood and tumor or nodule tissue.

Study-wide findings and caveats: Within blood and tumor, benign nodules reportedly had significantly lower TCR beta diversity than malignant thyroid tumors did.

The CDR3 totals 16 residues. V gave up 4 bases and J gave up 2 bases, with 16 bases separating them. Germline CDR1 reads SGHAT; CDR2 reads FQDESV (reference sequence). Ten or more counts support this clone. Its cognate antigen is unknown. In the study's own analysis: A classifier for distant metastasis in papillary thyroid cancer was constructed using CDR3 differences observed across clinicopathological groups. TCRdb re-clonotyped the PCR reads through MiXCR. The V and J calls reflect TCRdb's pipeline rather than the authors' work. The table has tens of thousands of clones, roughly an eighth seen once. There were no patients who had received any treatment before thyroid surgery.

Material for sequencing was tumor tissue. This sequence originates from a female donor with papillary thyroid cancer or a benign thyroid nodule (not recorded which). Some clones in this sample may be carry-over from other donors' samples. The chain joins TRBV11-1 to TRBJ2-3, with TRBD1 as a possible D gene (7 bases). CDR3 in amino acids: CASSSGGQTYTDTQYF. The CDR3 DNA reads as TGTGCCAGCAGCTCCGGGGGACAGACCTACACAGATACGCAGTATTTT.